This is a list of T cell receptor beta chains from one sample in a study of regulatory T cells in long-lasting Graves disease. TCRdb recomputed calls from the multiplex PCR reads with MiXCR, one row per CDR3 protein. The sample has around 400,000 distinct CDR3 sequences, less than 25% seen once; the top ten hold roughly 26%. Sample: peripheral blood mononuclear cells (PBMCs), taken when the disease was refractory, from a patient treated with antithyroid drugs. All receptors come from a female donor with Graves disease. Each CDR3 is given with its conserved first and last residue. D genes are given only for firm matches. The size entry is marked missing in some rows and otherwise reads once, few, many or a size class.

>few|TRBD2|TRBV20-1
CSARDAASGRTQYF
>-|-|TRBV7-2
CASSPWDPNYGYTF
>-|-|TRBV28
CASTGDTEAFF
>many|-|TRBV28
CASSLPWGNGNTEAFF
>-|-|TRBV2
CASSANGLQETQYF
>many|-|TRBV12-3/TRBV12-4
CASSRWGRGEKLFF
>few|TRBD1|TRBV13
CASSTRTGGSSYEQYF
>many|TRBD1|TRBV29-1
CSVGQGATSYGYTF
>many|-|TRBV7-2
CASSLDGEVSGRTGELFF
>-|TRBD2|TRBV20-1
CSATTSGSDQETQYF
>few|-|TRBV18
CASSPRRPGNEKLFF